The clone carrying this TCR beta chain was counted only a few times. What it recognizes is unknown. The data originate from a study of tumor-infiltrating lymphocytes in primary liver carcinoma. The study, taken as a whole, reports: Only about 7.5-25% of top clones spanned all five tumor regions.

Researchers generated TCR beta cDNA from approximately 0.55 ug of total RNA, relying on a constant-region primer. Three nested multiplex PCR rounds, a slightly modified ARM-PCR method, built the TCR beta libraries. The opening two PCR rounds, ten to eleven cycles each, paired TRBV1-TRBV30 forward primers with a C-beta reverse primer. Via MiXCR, TCRdb re-called the multiplex PCR reads, giving one row per CDR3 protein. The sample carries 20,000 to 30,000 distinct CDR3 sequences, over 65% recorded once. V lost 2 bases and J lost 7; bases outside the gene matches: 14. The CDR3 covers 18 residues. CDR1 is MGHRA, CDR2 YSYEKL, per germline. Taking roughly 20-34 mg of unsorted bulk tissue, the authors co-extracted RNA and DNA.

The TCR comes from a man aged 35 to 55 with primary liver carcinoma and hepatitis B virus infection. This rearrangement joins TRBV4-1 to TRBJ2-2, with 9 bases identical to TRBD1. Sequenced material: liver tumor tissue from sampling region 3. Subset indicated: tumor region T3, left-lateral pole. CDR3 protein: CASSQPSSGTGKVGELFF. The CDR3 nucleotides are TGCGCCAGCAGCCAACCTTCCTCCGGGACAGGGAAGGTCGGGGAGCTGTTTTTT.